This note documents a single T cell receptor beta chain sequence. Its specificity is not known. The data derive from a study of radiotherapy plus CTLA-4 blockade in lung cancer. Study background: Objective response was observed in about 19% of patients, and disease control in roughly 30%. General observations from the study: The best prediction of response reportedly came from early blood T cell clone dynamics, with interferon-beta.

CDR1 is MDHEN, CDR2 SYDVKM, per germline. The CDR3 extends over 18 amino acids. The trim removed 5 bases at V and 5 bases at J, leaving 19 bases unmatched. Sequencing used immunoSEQ multiplex PCR; TCRdb keeps in-frame clones, though not all of them. This sample has tens of thousands of clones; around 80% occur once, and the top ten carry roughly a quarter. The J gene is TRBJ2-5, the V gene TRBV28; 8 nucleotides match TRBD1. The source was peripheral blood, collected from a patient treated with radiotherapy plus ipilimumab. The receptor's source is a human donor with non-small cell lung cancer that progressed on radiotherapy plus ipilimumab. The CDR3 DNA is TGTGCCAGCAGTACCACTATCTTGTGGGGAAGGACAGGGGAGACCCAGTACTTC. Its protein is CASSTTILWGRTGETQYF.